The 25 T cell receptor beta chains presented below share a single source sample, sequenced in a study of T cell responses to AZD1222 COVID-19 vaccine. Generated by immunoSEQ multiplex PCR, the TCRdb table keeps only in-frame clones and is missing some. The profile shows more than 95,000 clones, approximately 88% of them singletons. The input for sequencing was peripheral blood, taken on day 0 of AZD1222 vaccination. The receptors shown here come from an adult in good health.

V and J are TRBV12-5 and TRBJ2-2; the match to TRBD2 covers 8 bases. V lost 7 bases, J lost 3 bases, and 4 bases stayed unmatched. The CDR3 loop spans 14 amino acids. Germline V gene lookup returns CDR1 LGHNT and CDR2 FRNRAP. The DNA of the CDR3 is TGTGCTAGTGCCCGGGAGGGTTACACCGGGGAGCTGTTTTTT. It codes for CASAREGYTGELFF.

The V gene is TRBV30, the J gene TRBJ2-7; D is uncertain. V lost 1 base and J lost 0, with 7 bases in between. Per germline, CDR1 GTSNPN and CDR2 SVGIG (reference sequence). The CDR3 is made up of 13 amino acids. The chain's CDR3 is CAWSEGISYEQYF. In DNA form, the CDR3 reads TGTGCCTGGAGTGAAGGAATCTCCTACGAGCAGTACTTC. Full variable domain (rest looked up from reference TRBV30 and TRBJ2-7): SQTIHQWPATLVQPVGSPLSLECTVEGTSNPNLYWYRQAAGRGLQLLFYSVGIGQISSEVPQNLSASRPQDRQFILSSKKLLLSDSGFYLCAWSEGISYEQYFGPGTRLTVT.

In regard to this clone: The junction and the germline gene differ at one end; a read error may be behind it. The chain carries TRBV6-5 and TRBJ2-7; 10 nucleotides line up with TRBD1. Germline values: CDR1 MNHEY, CDR2 SVGAGI. This CDR3 spans 14 amino acids. CDR3 residues: CASIYRDRGDEQYF. As DNA, the CDR3 is TGTGCCAGCATTTACCGGGACAGGGGCGACGAGCAGTACTTC.

The chain links TRBV11-2 to TRBJ1-1, with D unclear. The CDR3 runs 13 residues. The V gene's germline CDR1 is SGHAT and CDR2 FQNNGV. The germline V and J ends were trimmed by 3 bases and 3 bases, with 8 bases remaining between them. The CDR3 region is CASSFTHDTEAFF. The DNA for the CDR3 is TGTGCCAGCAGCTTCACTCACGACACTGAAGCTTTCTTT.

The chain combines TRBV29-1 with TRBJ2-1; no clear D gene. The CDR3 loop spans 11 amino acids. The germline gives CDR1 SQVTM, CDR2 ANQGSEA. The V gene lost 7 bases and the J gene lost 0 bases, with 4 bases spanning the gap. CDR3 amino acids: CSASSYNEQFF. The CDR3 nucleotides are TGCAGCGCAAGCTCCTACAATGAGCAGTTCTTC.

V is TRBV5-1 and J is TRBJ2-7; D gene ambiguous. V shed 4 bases and J shed 1 base, with 12 bases lying between them. Germline CDR1 and CDR2: SGHRS and YFSETQ. The length of the CDR3 is 14 residues. DNA of the CDR3: TGCGCCAGCAGCCCTTCCCGGTTATCCTACGAGCAGTACTTC. This sequence encodes CASSPSRLSYEQYF.

In DNA, the CDR3 is TGTGCCTGTTTACAGGTGAACCAAGAGACCCAGTACTTC. This translates into CACLQVNQETQYF. The chain combines TRBV30 with TRBJ2-5; tentatively, D is TRBD1 (5 bases). Germline lookup yields CDR1 GTSNPN and CDR2 SVGIG (reference sequence). The CDR3 is made up of 13 amino acids. Trimming shortened V by 6 bases and J by 0 bases, and 11 bases separated the two germline ends.

The chain recombines TRBV30 with TRBJ2-1; no clear D gene. This CDR3 comprises 14 residues. Germline V lookup: CDR1 GTSNPN, CDR2 SVGIG (reference sequence). V dropped 2 bases and J dropped 0 bases, with 8 bases sitting between them. CDR3 bases: TGTGCCTGGAGTTACGCCTACTCCTACAATGAGCAGTTCTTC. Its translation is CAWSYAYSYNEQFF. Filled out from reference TRBV30 and TRBJ2-1, the complete variable domain reads SQTIHQWPATLVQPVGSPLSLECTVEGTSNPNLYWYRQAAGRGLQLLFYSVGIGQISSEVPQNLSASRPQDRQFILSSKKLLLSDSGFYLCAWSYAYSYNEQFFGPGTRLTVL.

The chain is built from TRBV1 and TRBJ2-3; the table's TRBD2 call for D was not verified on the DNA. TRBV1 is assigned pseudogene status. The length of the CDR3 is 20 residues. The CDR3 here is CTSSQTTPMPGEPSTDTQYF. The CDR3 bases are TGCACCAGCAGCCAGACGACTCCTATGCCGGGAGAACCTAGCACAGATACGCAGTATTTT.

V usage is TRBV30 and J usage is TRBJ2-1; 10 bases are a match to TRBD2. CDR1 is GTSNPN and CDR2 is SVGIG in the germline V gene (reference sequence). The trim removed 0 bases at V and 6 bases at J, leaving 5 bases unmatched. The CDR3 is made up of 15 amino acids. The CDR3 loop is CAWSVPSGGGNEQFF. DNA of the CDR3: TGTGCCTGGAGTGTACCTAGCGGGGGAGGCAATGAGCAGTTCTTC.

This clone was seen a handful of times. The V and J genes are TRBV19 and TRBJ1-6, with TRBD1 matching over 7 bases. With 3 bases clipped from V and 12 bases from J, the junction kept 11 bases outside the gene matches. This CDR3 has 15 amino acids. CDR1 is LNHDA and CDR2 is SQIVND in the germline V gene (reference sequence). The CDR3 here is CASSIGTADSEPLHF. Here the CDR3 DNA reads TGTGCCAGTAGTATCGGGACAGCCGATTCCGAACCCCTCCACTTT.

Only one count was recorded for this clone. The gene calls are TRBV11-2 and TRBJ2-7; D not resolved. This CDR3 contains 13 residues. The germline CDR1 and CDR2 sequences are SGHAT and FQNNGV. The V gene lost 5 bases and the J gene lost 7 bases, with 15 bases spanning the gap. The CDR3 DNA reads as TGTGCCAGCAGCGTGGACGCCCCAGTTGAGCAGTACTTC. It codes for CASSVDAPVEQYF.

The chain combines TRBV5-1 with TRBJ1-2, with D possibly being TRBD1 (5 bases). Germline assignment: CDR1 SGHRS and CDR2 YFSETQ. The CDR3 has 16 residues. V dropped 4 bases and J dropped 0 bases, with 16 bases sitting between them. The CDR3 here is CASSLGRDRANYGYTF. The CDR3 DNA follows: TGCGCCAGCAGCCTGGGCCGGGACCGAGCTAACTATGGCTACACCTTC.

This rearrangement joins TRBV24-1 to TRBJ2-1; 8 bases agree with TRBD1. The CDR3 loop spans 16 amino acids. Germline values: CDR1 KGHDR, CDR2 SFDVKD. V gave up 4 bases and J gave up 7 bases; unmatched junction bases: 11. The chain's CDR3 is CATSDDSGTGRNEQFF. CDR3 nucleotide sequence: TGTGCCACCAGTGACGATTCCGGGACAGGTAGGAATGAGCAGTTCTTC.

The rearrangement joins TRBV6-5 to TRBJ1-5; D remains unclear. V gave up 6 bases and J gave up 4 bases, with 7 bases separating them. The CDR3 sequence is 12 residues long. The germline V gene encodes CDR1 MNHEY and CDR2 SVGAGI. In DNA form, the CDR3 reads TGTGCCAGCAGATTGGGGAATCAGCCCCAGCATTTT. Encoded protein: CASRLGNQPQHF.

This clone was detected once. The rearrangement links TRBV19 to TRBJ1-5; D uncertain. This CDR3 has 13 amino acids. V dropped 0 bases and J dropped 4 bases, with 4 bases sitting between them. Germline V gives CDR1 LNHDA, CDR2 SQIVND (reference sequence). CDR3 coding DNA: TGTGCCAGTAGTATAGAACCTAATCAGCCCCAGCATTTT. It codes for CASSIEPNQPQHF.

The chain couples TRBV5-1 to TRBJ1-1; 9 bases line up with TRBD1. CDR1 is SGHRS and CDR2 is YFSETQ in the germline V gene. Trimming took 4 bases from V and 3 from J; bases not matched to a gene: 7. The CDR3 consists of 15 residues. The chain's CDR3 is CASSAQGARDTEAFF. DNA of the CDR3: TGCGCCAGCAGCGCACAGGGGGCACGGGACACTGAAGCTTTCTTT.

This chain uses TRBV4-1 with TRBJ2-3, with TRBD2 identical over 7 bases. This CDR3 has 18 amino acids. Germline CDR1 MGHRA, CDR2 YSYEKL. The J segment lost 2 bases and the V segment lost 4 bases, leaving 15 bases of the junction unmatched. The CDR3 nucleotides read TGCGCCAGCAGCCCCTCACGGGGAAGCGGGGATCCCACAGATACGCAGTATTTT. It translates to CASSPSRGSGDPTDTQYF.

V usage is TRBV12-1 and J usage is TRBJ1-1; the table's D call of TRBD1 was not tested on the DNA. TRBV12-1 constitutes a pseudogene. The CDR3 is 12 amino acids. CDR3 loop: CASSPSHNEAFF. CDR3 bases: TGTGCCAGCAGCCCTTCACACAATGAAGCTTTCTTT.

V and J are TRBV28 and TRBJ2-2; TRBD1 agrees at 11 bases. The J segment lost 6 bases and the V segment lost 4 bases, leaving 4 bases of the junction unmatched. Germline CDR1 reads MDHEN; CDR2 reads SYDVKM. This CDR3 contains 15 residues. CDR3 sequence reads: CASSSPGQGAGELFF. The CDR3 coding sequence is TGTGCCAGCAGTTCTCCGGGACAGGGGGCCGGGGAGCTGTTTTTT.

This chain links TRBV4-3 with TRBJ1-4, with 8 bases identical to TRBD1. This CDR3 has 15 residues. The V and J ends lost 3 bases and 8 bases, in that order; junction bases with no gene match: 8. Germline CDR1 LGHNA, CDR2 YSLEER. The CDR3: CASSHLTGEGEKLFF. The DNA of the CDR3 is TGCGCCAGCAGCCACCTGACAGGGGAGGGGGAAAAACTGTTTTTT.

This chain connects TRBV11-2 to TRBJ1-5; tentative D call: TRBD1 (6 bases). V lost 5 bases and J 4 bases, leaving 9 bases between the germline ends. This CDR3 region has 13 residues. The germline V gene has CDR1 SGHAT and CDR2 FQNNGV. The DNA for the CDR3 is TGTGCCAGCAGCCAACAGGGTAATCAGCCCCAGCATTTT. This codes for CASSQQGNQPQHF.

The chain has TRBV7-3 and TRBJ2-5; maybe TRBD2 (5 bases). The CDR3 runs 13 residues. Germline V lookup: CDR1 SGHTA, CDR2 FQGTGA. Trimming pared 2 bases from V and 7 bases from J, leaving 11 bases between. The CDR3 DNA is TGTGCCAGCAGCTTAGACACCCGGGGGACCCAGTACTTC. Its translation is CASSLDTRGTQYF.

V and J are TRBV7-2 and TRBJ1-2; TRBD1 is a possible D gene (5 bases). V lost 5 bases to trimming and J lost 1 base, with 17 bases between them. This CDR3 is built from 16 residues. Per the germline V gene, CDR1 is SGHTA and CDR2 is FQGNSA. CDR3 in DNA: TGTGCCAGCAGCCGCTACGGGGGGGGAGTTAACTATGGCTACACCTTC. It is translated as CASSRYGGGVNYGYTF.

The chain combines TRBV20-1 with TRBJ2-2, with D unresolved. The CDR3 covers 13 residues. Germline V gene lookup returns CDR1 DFQATT and CDR2 SNEGSKA (reference sequence). The V gene lost 3 bases and the J gene lost 1 base, with 6 bases spanning the gap. The CDR3 loop is CSASLGNTGELFF. DNA for the CDR3: TGCAGTGCTAGTTTGGGGAACACCGGGGAGCTGTTTTTT.